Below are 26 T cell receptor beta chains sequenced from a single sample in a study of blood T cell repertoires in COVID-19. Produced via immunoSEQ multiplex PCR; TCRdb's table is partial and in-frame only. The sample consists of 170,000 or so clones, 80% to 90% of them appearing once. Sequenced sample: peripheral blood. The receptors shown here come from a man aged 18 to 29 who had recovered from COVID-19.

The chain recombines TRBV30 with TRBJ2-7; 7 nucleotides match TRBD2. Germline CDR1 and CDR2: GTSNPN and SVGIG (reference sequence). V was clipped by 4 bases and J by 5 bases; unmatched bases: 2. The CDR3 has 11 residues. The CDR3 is CAWKLANEQYF. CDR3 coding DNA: TGTGCCTGGAAACTAGCGAACGAGCAGTACTTC.

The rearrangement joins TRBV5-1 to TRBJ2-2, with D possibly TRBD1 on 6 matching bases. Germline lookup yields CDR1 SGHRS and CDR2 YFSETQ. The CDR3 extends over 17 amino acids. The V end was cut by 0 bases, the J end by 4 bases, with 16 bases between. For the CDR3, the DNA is TGCGCCAGCAGCTTGGGGGCCGGGACATCGAGCACCGGGGAGCTGTTTTTT. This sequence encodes CASSLGAGTSSTGELFF. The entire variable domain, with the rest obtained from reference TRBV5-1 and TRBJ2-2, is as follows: KAGVTQTPRYLIKTRGQQVTLSCSPISGHRSVSWYQQTPGQGLQFLFEYFSETQRNKGNFPGRFSGRQFSNSRSEMNVSTLELGDSALYLCASSLGAGTSSTGELFFGEGSRLTVL.

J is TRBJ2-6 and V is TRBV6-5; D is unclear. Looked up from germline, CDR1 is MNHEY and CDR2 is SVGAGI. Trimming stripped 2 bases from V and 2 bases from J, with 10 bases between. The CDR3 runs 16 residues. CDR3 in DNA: TGTGCCAGCAGTTACGGCGGAGCAGCTGGGGCCAACGTCCTGACTTTC. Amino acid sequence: CASSYGGAAGANVLTF.

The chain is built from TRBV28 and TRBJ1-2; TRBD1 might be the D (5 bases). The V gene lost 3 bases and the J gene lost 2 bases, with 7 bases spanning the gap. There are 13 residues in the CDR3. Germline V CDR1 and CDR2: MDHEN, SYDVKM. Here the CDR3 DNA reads TGTGCCAGCAGTTTGGGGGGAAACTATGGCTACACCTTC. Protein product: CASSLGGNYGYTF.

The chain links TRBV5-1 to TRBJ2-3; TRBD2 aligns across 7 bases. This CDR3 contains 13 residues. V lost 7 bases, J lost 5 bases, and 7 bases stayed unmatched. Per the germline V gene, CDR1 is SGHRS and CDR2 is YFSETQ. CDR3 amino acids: CASAGVRKDTQYF. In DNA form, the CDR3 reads TGCGCCAGCGCGGGAGTGAGAAAAGATACGCAGTATTTT.

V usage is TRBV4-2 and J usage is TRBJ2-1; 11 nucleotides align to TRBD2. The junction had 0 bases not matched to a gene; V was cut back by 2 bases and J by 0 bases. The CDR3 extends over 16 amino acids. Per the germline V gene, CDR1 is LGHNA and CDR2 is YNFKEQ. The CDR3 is CASSQTSGSSYNEQFF. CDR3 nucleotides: TGTGCCAGCAGCCAAACTAGCGGGAGCTCCTACAATGAGCAGTTCTTC.

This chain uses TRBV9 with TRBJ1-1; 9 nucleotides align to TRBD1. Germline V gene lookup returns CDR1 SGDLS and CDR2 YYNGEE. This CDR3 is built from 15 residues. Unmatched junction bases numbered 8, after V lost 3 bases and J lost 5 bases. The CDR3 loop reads CASSAQQGAETEAFF. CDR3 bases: TGTGCCAGCAGCGCCCAACAGGGGGCGGAAACTGAAGCTTTCTTT.

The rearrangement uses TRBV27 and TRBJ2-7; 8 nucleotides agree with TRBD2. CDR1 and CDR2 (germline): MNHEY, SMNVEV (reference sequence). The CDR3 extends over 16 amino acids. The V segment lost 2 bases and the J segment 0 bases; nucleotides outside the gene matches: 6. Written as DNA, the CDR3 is TGTGCCAGCAGTTTAACCCGACTAGCGAGCTCCTACGAGCAGTACTTC. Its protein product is CASSLTRLASSYEQYF.

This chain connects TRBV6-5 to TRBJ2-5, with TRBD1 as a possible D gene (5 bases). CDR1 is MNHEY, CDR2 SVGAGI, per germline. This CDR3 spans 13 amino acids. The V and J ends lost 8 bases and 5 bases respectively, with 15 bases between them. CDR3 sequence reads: CASFVREAETQYF. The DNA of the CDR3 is TGTGCCAGCTTTGTCAGGGAAGCGGAGACCCAGTACTTC.

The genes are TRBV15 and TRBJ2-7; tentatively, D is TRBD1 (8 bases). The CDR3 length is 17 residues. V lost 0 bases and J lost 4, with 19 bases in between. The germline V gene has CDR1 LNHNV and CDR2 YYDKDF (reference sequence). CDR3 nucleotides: TGTGCCACCAGCAGAGATCGGGGGGCAGGGGGCTTGTACGAGCAGTACTTC. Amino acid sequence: CATSRDRGAGGLYEQYF.

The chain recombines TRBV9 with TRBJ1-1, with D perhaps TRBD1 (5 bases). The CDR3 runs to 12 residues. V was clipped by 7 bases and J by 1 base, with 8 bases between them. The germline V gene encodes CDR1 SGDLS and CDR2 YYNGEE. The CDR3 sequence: CASGQGNTEAFF. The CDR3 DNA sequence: TGTGCCAGCGGGCAGGGGAACACTGAAGCTTTCTTT.

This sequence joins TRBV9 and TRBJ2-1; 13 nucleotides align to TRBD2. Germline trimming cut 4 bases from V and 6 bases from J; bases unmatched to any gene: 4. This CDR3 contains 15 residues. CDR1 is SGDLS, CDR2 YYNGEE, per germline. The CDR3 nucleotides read TGTGCCAGCAGCATCGGACTAGCGGGGGTCAATGAGCAGTTCTTC. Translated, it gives CASSIGLAGVNEQFF.

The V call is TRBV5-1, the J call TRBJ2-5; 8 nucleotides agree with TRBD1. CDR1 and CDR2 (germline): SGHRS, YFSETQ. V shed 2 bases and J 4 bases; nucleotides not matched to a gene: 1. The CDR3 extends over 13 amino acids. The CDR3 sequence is CASSFGQGETQYF. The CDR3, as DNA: TGCGCCAGCAGCTTTGGACAGGGAGAGACCCAGTACTTC.

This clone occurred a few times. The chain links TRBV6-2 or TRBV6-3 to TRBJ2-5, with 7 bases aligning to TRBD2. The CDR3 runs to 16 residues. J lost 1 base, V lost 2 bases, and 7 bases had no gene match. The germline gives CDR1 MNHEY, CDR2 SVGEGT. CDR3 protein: CASSYPVTSAQETQYF. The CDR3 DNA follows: TGTGCCAGCAGTTACCCTGTAACTAGCGCCCAAGAGACCCAGTACTTC.

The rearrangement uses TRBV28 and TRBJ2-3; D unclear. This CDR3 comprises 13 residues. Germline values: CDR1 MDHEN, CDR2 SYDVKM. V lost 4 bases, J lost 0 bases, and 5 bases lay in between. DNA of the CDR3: TGTGCCAGCAGTTATCCAAGCACAGATACGCAGTATTTT. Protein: CASSYPSTDTQYF.

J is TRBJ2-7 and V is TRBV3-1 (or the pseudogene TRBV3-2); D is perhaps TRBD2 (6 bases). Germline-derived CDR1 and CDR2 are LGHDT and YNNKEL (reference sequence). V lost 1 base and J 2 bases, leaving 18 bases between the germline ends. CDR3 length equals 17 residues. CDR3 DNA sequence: TGTGCCAGCAGCCAAGGGTTCCGGGGGTTCACTGCCTACGAGCAGTACTTC. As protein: CASSQGFRGFTAYEQYF.

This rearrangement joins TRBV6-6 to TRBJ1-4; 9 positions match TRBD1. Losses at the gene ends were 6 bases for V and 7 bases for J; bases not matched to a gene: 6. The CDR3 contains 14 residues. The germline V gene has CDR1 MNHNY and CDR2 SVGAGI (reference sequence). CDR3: CASSRGQGSEKLFF. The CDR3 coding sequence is TGTGCCAGCAGCCGGGGACAGGGATCTGAAAAACTGTTTTTT.

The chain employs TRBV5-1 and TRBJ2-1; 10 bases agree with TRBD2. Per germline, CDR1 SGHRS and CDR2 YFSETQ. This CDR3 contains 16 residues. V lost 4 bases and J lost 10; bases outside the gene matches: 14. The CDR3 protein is CASSLLGSSGSEEQFF. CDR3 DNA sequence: TGCGCCAGCAGCCTGCTTGGGTCTAGCGGGAGTGAGGAGCAGTTCTTC.

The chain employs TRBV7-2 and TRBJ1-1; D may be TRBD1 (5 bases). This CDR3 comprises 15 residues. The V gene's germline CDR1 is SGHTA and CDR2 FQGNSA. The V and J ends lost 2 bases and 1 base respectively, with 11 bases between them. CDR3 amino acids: CASSLNRTRNTEAFF. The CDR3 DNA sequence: TGTGCCAGCAGCTTAAACAGGACGAGGAACACTGAAGCTTTCTTT.

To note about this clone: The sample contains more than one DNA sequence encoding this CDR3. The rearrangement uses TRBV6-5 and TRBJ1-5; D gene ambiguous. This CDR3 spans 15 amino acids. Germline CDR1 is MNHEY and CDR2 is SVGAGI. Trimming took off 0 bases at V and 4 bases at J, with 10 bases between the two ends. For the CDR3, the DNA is TGTGCCAGCAGTTACTCGGAGGCGGCGAATCAGCCCCAGCATTTT. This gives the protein CASSYSEAANQPQHF.

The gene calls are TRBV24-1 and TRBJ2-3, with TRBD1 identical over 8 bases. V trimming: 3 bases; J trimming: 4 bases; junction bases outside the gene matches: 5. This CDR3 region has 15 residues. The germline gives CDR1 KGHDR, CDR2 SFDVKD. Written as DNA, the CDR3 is TGTGCCACCAGTGATGGGACAGGTAGCGCAGATACGCAGTATTTT. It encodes CATSDGTGSADTQYF.

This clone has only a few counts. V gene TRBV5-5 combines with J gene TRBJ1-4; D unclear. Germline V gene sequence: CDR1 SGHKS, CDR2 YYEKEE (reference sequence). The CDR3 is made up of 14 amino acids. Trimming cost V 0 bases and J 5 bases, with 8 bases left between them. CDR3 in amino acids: CASSLGGGNEKLFF. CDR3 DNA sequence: TGTGCCAGCAGCTTGGGAGGTGGGAATGAAAAACTGTTTTTT.

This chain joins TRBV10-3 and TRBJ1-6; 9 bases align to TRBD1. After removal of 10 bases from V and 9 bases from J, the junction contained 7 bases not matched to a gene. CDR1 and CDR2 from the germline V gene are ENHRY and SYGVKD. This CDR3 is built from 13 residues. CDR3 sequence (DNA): TGTGCCACCGAGGACAGGGGCGGTTCACCCCTCCACTTT. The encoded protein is CATEDRGGSPLHF.

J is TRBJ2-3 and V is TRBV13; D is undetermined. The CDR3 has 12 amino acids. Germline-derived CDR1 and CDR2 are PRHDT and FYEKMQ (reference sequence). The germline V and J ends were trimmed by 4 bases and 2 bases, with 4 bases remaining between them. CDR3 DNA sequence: TGTGCCAGCAGCTCCAACACAGATACGCAGTATTTT. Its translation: CASSSNTDTQYF.

The CDR3 DNA reads as TGTGCCAGCTCACCTCCCTACACTGAAGCTTTCTTT. Encoded protein: CASSPPYTEAFF. The chain employs TRBV18 and TRBJ1-1; D call uncertain. This CDR3 is built from 12 residues. The germline V gene encodes CDR1 KGHSH and CDR2 LQKENI. Trimming took off 3 bases at V and 3 bases at J, with 5 bases between the two ends.

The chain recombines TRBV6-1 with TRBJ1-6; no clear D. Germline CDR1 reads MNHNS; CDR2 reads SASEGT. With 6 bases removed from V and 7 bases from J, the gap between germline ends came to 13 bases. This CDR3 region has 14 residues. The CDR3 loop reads CASSAAGGNSPLHF. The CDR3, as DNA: TGTGCCAGCAGCGCCGCGGGAGGGAATTCACCCCTCCACTTT.